This is a list of T cell receptor beta chains from one sample in a study of blood T cell repertoires in COVID-19. Using immunoSEQ multiplex PCR, the repertoire was profiled, and TCRdb retains in-frame clones only, with some absent. Of approximately 44,000 clones listed, about 85% are singletons. Sequenced: peripheral blood. The source of these receptors is a man aged 60-69 years with acute or convalescent COVID-19. CDR3s include the opening cysteine and the closing phenylalanine or tryptophan. Each record gives: CDR3 protein, CDR3 DNA, clone size, D gene, CDR3 length, V gene, J gene. A D gene is named only where the DNA matches it firmly. Clone size is shown for a subset of rows, as once, few, many or a class of expanded clone.

CDR3 protein: CASRNRAGSPLHF
CDR3 DNA: TGTGCCAGCAGGAACAGGGCGGGCTCACCCCTCCACTTT
clone size: -
D gene: -
CDR3 length: 13
V gene: TRBV9
J gene: TRBJ1-6

CDR3 protein: CASSSPSPHNEQFF
CDR3 DNA: TGTGCCAGCAGTTCTCCGTCCCCCCACAATGAGCAGTTCTTC
clone size: -
D gene: -
CDR3 length: 14
V gene: TRBV6-2/TRBV6-3
J gene: TRBJ2-1

CDR3 protein: CASSADPGQGLPGNTIYF
CDR3 DNA: TGTGCCAGCAGCGCAGACCCGGGACAGGGGTTACCTGGAAACACCATATATTTT
clone size: once
D gene: TRBD1
CDR3 length: 18
V gene: TRBV9
J gene: TRBJ1-3

CDR3 protein: CASSYPAGPGDTEAFF
CDR3 DNA: TGTGCCAGCAGTTACCCGGCGGGGCCTGGGGACACTGAAGCTTTCTTT
clone size: once
D gene: -
CDR3 length: 16
V gene: TRBV6-2/TRBV6-3
J gene: TRBJ1-1

CDR3 protein: CASSVGDRGNEQYF
CDR3 DNA: TGTGCCAGCAGCGTAGGCGACAGGGGTAACGAGCAGTACTTC
clone size: once
D gene: TRBD1
CDR3 length: 14
V gene: TRBV9
J gene: TRBJ2-7

CDR3 protein: CASSYSSTGIYEQYF
CDR3 DNA: TGTGCCAGCAGTTACTCGTCGACAGGGATCTACGAGCAGTACTTC
clone size: -
D gene: TRBD1
CDR3 length: 15
V gene: TRBV6-6
J gene: TRBJ2-7

CDR3 protein: CASSLVGTENTGELFF
CDR3 DNA: TGCGCCAGCAGCTTGGTCGGGACTGAGAACACCGGGGAGCTGTTTTTT
clone size: -
D gene: -
CDR3 length: 16
V gene: TRBV5-1
J gene: TRBJ2-2

CDR3 protein: CASSLGGAVNEQFF
CDR3 DNA: TGCGCCAGCAGCTTGGGTGGGGCTGTCAATGAGCAGTTCTTC
clone size: once
D gene: -
CDR3 length: 14
V gene: TRBV5-1
J gene: TRBJ2-1

CDR3 protein: CAWEPGQITYGYTF
CDR3 DNA: TGTGCCTGGGAACCGGGACAAATTACCTATGGCTACACCTTC
clone size: -
D gene: -
CDR3 length: 14
V gene: TRBV30
J gene: TRBJ1-2

CDR3 protein: CASSVAPLGSRGQYF
CDR3 DNA: TGTGCCAGCAGCGTGGCCCCCCTCGGTAGCCGGGGGCAGTATTTT
clone size: -
D gene: -
CDR3 length: 15
V gene: TRBV27
J gene: TRBJ2-3

CDR3 protein: CASSFGLNTDTQYF
CDR3 DNA: TGTGCCAGCAGTTTCGGTCTTAACACAGATACGCAGTATTTT
clone size: -
D gene: -
CDR3 length: 14
V gene: TRBV27
J gene: TRBJ2-3

CDR3 protein: CASSGGQSLWGYTF
CDR3 DNA: TGTGCCAGCAGTGGTGGACAGTCCTTATGGGGCTACACCTTC
clone size: -
D gene: -
CDR3 length: 14
V gene: TRBV2
J gene: TRBJ1-2

CDR3 protein: CASRQSSGNTIYF
CDR3 DNA: TGCGCCAGCCGACAGAGCTCTGGAAACACCATATATTTT
clone size: -
D gene: -
CDR3 length: 13
V gene: TRBV4-1
J gene: TRBJ1-3

CDR3 protein: CASSFGQERSQHF
CDR3 DNA: TGTGCCAGCAGCTTCGGACAGGAGCGTTCCCAGCATTTT
clone size: -
D gene: TRBD1
CDR3 length: 13
V gene: TRBV7-2
J gene: TRBJ1-5

CDR3 protein: CASRNAGTGGRETQYF
CDR3 DNA: TGTGCCAGCAGGAACGCCGGGACAGGGGGCCGAGAGACCCAGTACTTC
clone size: -
D gene: TRBD1
CDR3 length: 16
V gene: TRBV3-1/TRBV3-2
J gene: TRBJ2-5

CDR3 protein: CASSVLQNYGYTF
CDR3 DNA: TGTGCCAGCAGTGTCCTACAGAACTATGGCTACACCTTC
clone size: -
D gene: -
CDR3 length: 13
V gene: TRBV25-1
J gene: TRBJ1-2

CDR3 protein: CASSQHQGNEQYF
CDR3 DNA: TGCGCCAGCAGCCAGCATCAGGGGAACGAGCAGTACTTC
clone size: once
D gene: -
CDR3 length: 13
V gene: TRBV4-3
J gene: TRBJ2-7